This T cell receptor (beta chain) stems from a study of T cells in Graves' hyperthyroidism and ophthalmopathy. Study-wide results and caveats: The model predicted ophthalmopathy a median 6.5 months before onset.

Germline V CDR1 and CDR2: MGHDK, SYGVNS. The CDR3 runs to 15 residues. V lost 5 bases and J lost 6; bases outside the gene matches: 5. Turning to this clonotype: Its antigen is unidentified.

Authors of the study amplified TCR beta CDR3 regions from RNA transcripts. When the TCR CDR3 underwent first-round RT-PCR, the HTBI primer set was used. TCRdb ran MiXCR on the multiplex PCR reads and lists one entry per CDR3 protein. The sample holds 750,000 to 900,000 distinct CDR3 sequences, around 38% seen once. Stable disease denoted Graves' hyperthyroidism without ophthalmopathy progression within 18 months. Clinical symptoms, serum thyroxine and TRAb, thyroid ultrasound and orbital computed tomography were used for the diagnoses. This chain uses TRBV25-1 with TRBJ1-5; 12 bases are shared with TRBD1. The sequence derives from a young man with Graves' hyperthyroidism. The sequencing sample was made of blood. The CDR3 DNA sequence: TGTGCCAGCAGTTTACGGGGACAGGGGGCTCAGCCCCAGCATTTT. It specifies CASSLRGQGAQPQHF.